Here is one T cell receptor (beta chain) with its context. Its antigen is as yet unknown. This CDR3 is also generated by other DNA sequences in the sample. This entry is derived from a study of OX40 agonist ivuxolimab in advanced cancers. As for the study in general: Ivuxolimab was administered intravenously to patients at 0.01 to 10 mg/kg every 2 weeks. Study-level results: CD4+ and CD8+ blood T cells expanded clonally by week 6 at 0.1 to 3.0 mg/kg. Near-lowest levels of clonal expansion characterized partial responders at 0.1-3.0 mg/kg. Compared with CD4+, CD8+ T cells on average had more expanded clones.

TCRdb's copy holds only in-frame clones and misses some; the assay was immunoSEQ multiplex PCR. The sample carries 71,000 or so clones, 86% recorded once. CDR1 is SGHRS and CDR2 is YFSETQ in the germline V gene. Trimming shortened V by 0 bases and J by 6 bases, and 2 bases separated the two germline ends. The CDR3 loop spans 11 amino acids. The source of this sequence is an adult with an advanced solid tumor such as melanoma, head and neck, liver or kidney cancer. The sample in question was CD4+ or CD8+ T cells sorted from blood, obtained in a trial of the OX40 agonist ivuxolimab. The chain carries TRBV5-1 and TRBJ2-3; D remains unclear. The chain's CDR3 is CASSLGDTQYF. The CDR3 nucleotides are TGCGCCAGCAGCTTGGGGGATACGCAGTATTTT. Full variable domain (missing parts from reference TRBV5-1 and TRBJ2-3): KAGVTQTPRYLIKTRGQQVTLSCSPISGHRSVSWYQQTPGQGLQFLFEYFSETQRNKGNFPGRFSGRQFSNSRSEMNVSTLELGDSALYLCASSLGDTQYFGPGTRLTVL.